The 28 T cell receptor beta chains reported below all come from one sample, sequenced in a study of cytomegalovirus exposure and HLA in healthy donors. It was with 60 Vbeta and 13 Jbeta primers that the PCR ran. Clones were read by immunoSEQ multiplex PCR, and TCRdb kept only the in-frame ones, dropping some. The sample carries about 130,000 clones, roughly 77% recorded once. The sequenced material came from PBMCs. These receptors all come from a man aged 30 to 45 in good health.

The rearrangement joins TRBV28 to TRBJ2-7; 12 bases fit TRBD2. V was clipped by 6 bases and J by 4 bases; unmatched bases: 4. Germline values: CDR1 MDHEN, CDR2 SYDVKM. The CDR3 is 14 amino acids. The DNA for the CDR3 is TGTGCCAGCAGCCGGACTAGCGGGGAGTACGAGCAGTACTTC. It codes for CASSRTSGEYEQYF.

This chain links TRBV19 with TRBJ1-5; TRBD1 might be the D (6 bases). Per the germline V gene, CDR1 is LNHDA and CDR2 is SQIVND (reference sequence). The V end was cut by 3 bases, the J end by 3 bases, with 9 bases between. The CDR3 loop spans 14 amino acids. DNA for the CDR3: TGTGCCAGTAGTATCCGGGACATCAATCAGCCCCAGCATTTT. Amino acids: CASSIRDINQPQHF. The entire variable domain, with the rest obtained from reference TRBV19 and TRBJ1-5, is as follows: DGGITQSPKYLFRKEGQNVTLSCEQNLNHDAMYWYRQDPGQGLRLIYYSQIVNDFQKGDIAEGYSVSREKKESFPLTVTSAQKNPTAFYLCASSIRDINQPQHFGDGTRLSIL.

The J gene is TRBJ2-3, the V gene TRBV7-2; D might be TRBD2 (5 bases). Per the germline V gene, CDR1 is SGHTA and CDR2 is FQGNSA. V was cut by 3 bases and J by 2 bases, with 12 bases left in between. The CDR3 spans 15 residues. The DNA for the CDR3 is TGTGCCAGCAGCTTCGATCGGACTTACACAGATACGCAGTATTTT. Amino acids: CASSFDRTYTDTQYF.

This chain connects TRBV19 to TRBJ1-2, with D possibly matching TRBD1 (5 bases). Germline loops: CDR1 LNHDA, CDR2 SQIVND (reference sequence). There are 13 residues in the CDR3. Trimming pared 0 bases from V and 7 bases from J, leaving 9 bases between. Here the CDR3 reads CASSIDFGGGYTF. The DNA of the CDR3 is TGTGCCAGTAGTATAGATTTCGGGGGTGGCTACACCTTC. Based on the CDR3 plus reference TRBV19 and TRBJ1-2, the full variable domain is DGGITQSPKYLFRKEGQNVTLSCEQNLNHDAMYWYRQDPGQGLRLIYYSQIVNDFQKGDIAEGYSVSREKKESFPLTVTSAQKNPTAFYLCASSIDFGGGYTFGSGTRLTVV.

The chain carries TRBV2 and TRBJ1-2, with 8 bases identical to TRBD1. Looked up from germline, CDR1 is SNHLY and CDR2 is FYNNEI. The trim removed 6 bases at V and 7 bases at J, leaving 10 bases unmatched. This CDR3 is built from 14 residues. CDR3 DNA: TGTGCCAGCAGGACCGATTCAGGGGGCGGTGGCTACACCTTC. This gives the protein CASRTDSGGGGYTF. The full variable domain, its missing parts supplied by reference TRBV2 and TRBJ1-2, is EPEVTQTPSHQVTQMGQEVILRCVPISNHLYFYWYRQILGQKVEFLVSFYNNEISEKSEIFDDQFSVERPDGSNFTLKIRSTKLEDSAMYFCASRTDSGGGGYTFGSGTRLTVV.

The V call is TRBV7-6, the J call TRBJ2-3; 13 nucleotides line up with TRBD2. There are 15 residues in the CDR3. Germline CDR1 SGHVS, CDR2 FNYEAQ. V gave up 4 bases and J gave up 6 bases; unmatched junction bases: 4. CDR3 sequence: CASSWTSGSFDTQYF. The CDR3 DNA reads TGTGCCAGCAGCTGGACTAGCGGGAGCTTCGATACGCAGTATTTT.

This rearrangement joins TRBV6-4 to TRBJ2-1, with TRBD2 matching 9 bases. Germline CDR1 and CDR2: MRHNA and SNTAGT. V lost 8 bases and J lost 7; bases outside the gene matches: 9. The length of the CDR3 is 14 residues. For the CDR3, the DNA is TGTGCCAGCGGGGTCGATAGCGGGAGAAATGAGCAGTTCTTC. Translated, it gives CASGVDSGRNEQFF.

This chain links TRBV7-2 with TRBJ2-7, with D possibly being TRBD2 (6 bases). The V gene's germline CDR1 is SGHTA and CDR2 FQGNSA. Trimming pared 5 bases from V and 2 bases from J, leaving 13 bases between. This CDR3 is built from 14 residues. The CDR3 nucleotides read TGTGCCAGCAGCGGGACTGGTACTCCCTACGAGCAGTACTTC. Amino acid sequence: CASSGTGTPYEQYF.

This clone was seen only a few times. V gene TRBV18 combines with J gene TRBJ2-1; 7 nucleotides agree with TRBD2. Germline V gives CDR1 KGHSH, CDR2 LQKENI. J gave up 5 bases and V 3 bases, and 7 bases lay outside the gene matches. CDR3 size: 15 residues. This CDR3 is CASSPAQRGNNEQFF. The CDR3 coding sequence is TGTGCCAGCTCACCGGCCCAGCGGGGAAACAATGAGCAGTTCTTC.

V usage is TRBV11-2 and J usage is TRBJ2-7, with 15 bases fitting TRBD2. V lost 4 bases to trimming and J lost 6 bases; unmatched junction nucleotides: 4. Germline V lookup: CDR1 SGHAT, CDR2 FQNNGV. CDR3 length: 15 residues. Here the CDR3 reads CASSSGLAGGSEQYF. CDR3 bases: TGTGCCAGCAGCTCGGGACTAGCGGGAGGTAGCGAGCAGTACTTC.

In nucleotides, the CDR3 is TGTGCCAGCCGCTCCGGGGGGGAAGAGACCCAGTACTTC. Translating it yields CASRSGGEETQYF. The chain employs TRBV11-3 and TRBJ2-5; TRBD2 matches 8 bases. The germline gives CDR1 SGHNT, CDR2 YENEEA. This CDR3 is 13 amino acids long. The ends lost 8 bases at V and 3 bases at J; junction bases unmatched: 5.

The chain combines TRBV4-2 with TRBJ1-5; the D is unclear. Trimming removed 1 base from V and 2 bases from J, with 12 bases in between. Germline V gene lookup returns CDR1 LGHNA and CDR2 YNFKEQ. The CDR3 spans 16 residues. The CDR3 is CASSQVRRNGNQPQHF. DNA for the CDR3: TGTGCCAGCAGCCAAGTCCGCAGGAATGGCAATCAGCCCCAGCATTTT.

The CDR3 loop reads CASSPQTGSPEQYF. The DNA for the CDR3 is TGTGCCAGCAGCCCACAGACAGGGTCCCCCGAGCAGTACTTC. The chain uses TRBV9 and TRBJ2-7, with TRBD1 matching 7 bases. CDR1 is SGDLS, CDR2 YYNGEE, per germline. The CDR3 runs 14 residues. With 4 bases clipped from V and 6 bases from J, the junction kept 10 bases outside the gene matches.

A few counts support this clone. The V call is TRBV5-8, the J call TRBJ1-2, with TRBD1 matching over 10 bases. Germline V gene lookup returns CDR1 SGHTS and CDR2 YDEGEE. With V trimmed by 3 bases and J by 7 bases, 6 bases remained unmatched. The length of the CDR3 is 14 residues. CDR3 DNA: TGTGCCAGCAGCTCTGGACAGGGGGTCAGTGGCTACACCTTC. Translation: CASSSGQGVSGYTF.

This chain links TRBV18 with TRBJ1-2; TRBD1 matches 7 bases. The CDR3 covers 13 residues. Trimming took 3 bases from V and 3 from J; bases not matched to a gene: 1. Germline loops: CDR1 KGHSH, CDR2 LQKENI. This chain's CDR3 is CASSPGQHYGYTF. In nucleotides, the CDR3 is TGTGCCAGCTCACCGGGACAGCACTATGGCTACACCTTC.

The rearrangement uses TRBV11-2 and TRBJ2-5; D is undetermined. V lost 2 bases and J 5 bases, leaving 6 bases between the germline ends. The CDR3 runs 12 residues. In germline, CDR1 is SGHAT, CDR2 FQNNGV. This CDR3 reads CASSLFQETQYF. CDR3 DNA: TGTGCCAGCAGCTTATTCCAGGAGACCCAGTACTTC. Full variable domain (remainder filled in from reference TRBV11-2 and TRBJ2-5): EAGVAQSPRYKIIEKRQSVAFWCNPISGHATLYWYQQILGQGPKLLIQFQNNGVVDDSQLPKDRFSAERLKGVDSTLKIQPAKLEDSAVYLCASSLFQETQYFGPGTRLLVL.

The V and J genes are TRBV27 and TRBJ2-7; TRBD2 aligns across 8 bases. CDR1 MNHEY and CDR2 SMNVEV come from the germline V gene (reference sequence). The CDR3 is 13 amino acids. The V segment lost 5 bases and the J segment 6 bases; nucleotides outside the gene matches: 6. Here the CDR3 reads CASSSGRLREQYF. The DNA of the CDR3 is TGTGCCAGCAGTAGCGGGAGATTACGCGAGCAGTACTTC.

CDR3: CASSPPTSAGAYEQFF. Here the CDR3 DNA reads TGTGCCAGCTCACCGCCGACAAGTGCGGGGGCCTATGAGCAGTTCTTC. J is TRBJ2-1 and V is TRBV18; possibly TRBD2 for D (7 bases). The CDR3 length is 16 residues. V was clipped by 3 bases and J by 8 bases, with 20 bases between them. Germline CDR1 is KGHSH and CDR2 is LQKENI.

The V gene is TRBV5-4, the J gene TRBJ1-2; 8 bases agree with TRBD1. CDR1 and CDR2 (germline): SGHNT, YYREEE (reference sequence). Unmatched junction bases numbered 6, after V lost 4 bases and J lost 4 bases. The CDR3 is 14 amino acids. CDR3 region: CASSATDRGYGYTF. In DNA, the CDR3 is TGTGCCAGCAGCGCCACAGACAGGGGCTATGGCTACACCTTC.

V usage is TRBV7-6 and J usage is TRBJ2-1, with 11 bases matching TRBD2. Germline CDR1 SGHVS, CDR2 FNYEAQ. Trimming removed 2 bases from V and 12 bases from J; junction bases left unmatched: 15. This CDR3 is built from 17 residues. The CDR3 region has the DNA TGTGCCAGCAGCTTAAATTTAGCGGGAGGGCCAAAAGGGGGGCAGTTCTTC. It yields the protein CASSLNLAGGPKGGQFF.

V usage is TRBV15 and J usage is TRBJ2-1; TRBD2 matches at 8 bases. V dropped 2 bases and J dropped 1; count of bases not matched to a gene: 4. The CDR3 runs to 16 residues. The V gene's germline CDR1 is LNHNV and CDR2 YYDKDF (reference sequence). CDR3 bases: TGTGCCACCAGCAGAAAAGCGGGAGCATCCTACAATGAGCAGTTCTTC. Its protein is CATSRKAGASYNEQFF.

The CDR3 region has the DNA TGTGCCAGCAGCCCCCGGGACAGCAGCCAAGAGACCCAGTACTTC. This encodes CASSPRDSSQETQYF. This chain joins TRBV27 and TRBJ2-5, with 7 bases lining up with TRBD1. The CDR3 runs 15 residues. CDR1 MNHEY and CDR2 SMNVEV come from the germline V gene (reference sequence). Trimming cost V 6 bases and J 1 base; bases outside gene matches: 8.

This clone was counted once. CDR3 bases: TGTGCCAGCAGCCAGACAGAAGCAACTAATGAAAAACTGTTTTTT. Translated: CASSQTEATNEKLFF. The chain links TRBV6-5 to TRBJ1-4; the D gene is possibly TRBD1 (5 bases). This CDR3 spans 15 amino acids. Germline CDR1 MNHEY, CDR2 SVGAGI. Trimming pared 6 bases from V and 0 bases from J, leaving 11 bases between.

This clone has a handful of counts. The chain recombines TRBV4-1 with TRBJ2-7, with a tentative D call TRBD2 (6 bases). The germline CDR1 and CDR2 sequences are MGHRA and YSYEKL. The V end was cut by 0 bases, the J end by 0 bases, with 9 bases between. This CDR3 is built from 15 residues. The CDR3 protein is CASSQETRLSYEQYF. The CDR3 coding sequence is TGCGCCAGCAGCCAAGAGACTAGGCTCTCCTACGAGCAGTACTTC.

The rearrangement joins TRBV5-4 to TRBJ2-1; TRBD2 is a possible D gene (6 bases). V shed 5 bases and J shed 4 bases, with 13 bases lying between them. The germline V gene encodes CDR1 SGHNT and CDR2 YYREEE (reference sequence). CDR3 length: 14 residues. This chain's CDR3 is CASSSLAKYNEQFF. The CDR3 nucleotides are TGTGCCAGCAGTTCGCTAGCGAAGTACAATGAGCAGTTCTTC.

On this clone itself: One end of the junction varies from germline; a read error may be responsible. This chain links TRBV7-9 with TRBJ2-5; no firm D call. The CDR3 runs 13 residues. The V gene's germline CDR1 is SEHNR and CDR2 FQNEAQ (reference sequence). Here the CDR3 DNA reads TGTACCAGCAGCTTAGATGGGCGAGAGACCCAGTACTTC. Translated, it gives CTSSLDGRETQYF.

The J gene is TRBJ1-1, the V gene TRBV2, with D possibly TRBD1 on 5 matching bases. The V gene's germline CDR1 is SNHLY and CDR2 FYNNEI. V dropped 6 bases and J dropped 1 base, with 6 bases sitting between them. The CDR3 totals 12 residues. The CDR3 here is CASSGQNTEAFF. CDR3 sequence (DNA): TGTGCCAGCAGCGGACAGAACACTGAAGCTTTCTTT.

This clone has just a few counts. The chain uses TRBV27 and TRBJ2-1; D might be TRBD2 (6 bases). V was cut by 3 bases and J by 6 bases, with 15 bases left in between. The CDR3 is 15 residues long. Germline CDR1 and CDR2: MNHEY and SMNVEV (reference sequence). CDR3 amino acids: CASSFKEAGRNEQFF. The DNA of the CDR3 is TGTGCCAGCAGTTTCAAAGAAGCGGGCCGCAATGAGCAGTTCTTC.